Sequencing of this T cell receptor beta chain was carried out in a study of type 1 regulatory T cells. After removal of 5 bases from V and 4 bases from J, the junction contained 7 bases not matched to a gene. Germline CDR1 reads SGHAT; CDR2 reads FQNNGV. This CDR3 has 17 residues. TCRdb reanalysed the reads using MiXCR and keeps one entry per CDR3 protein. This table holds around 88,000 distinct CDR3 sequences, roughly 30% found once. Sequencing input: CD4+ T cells, either the whole sample or a sorted fraction (not recorded which). The V and J genes are TRBV11-2 and TRBJ2-2, with 13 bases fitting TRBD2. The TCR comes from a human donor in good health. CDR3 nucleotide sequence: TGTGCCAGCAGCCAGGGACTAGCGGGACGTATCACCGGGGAGCTGTTTTTT. This sequence encodes CASSQGLAGRITGELFF. Full variable domain (outside the CDR3, taken from reference TRBV11-2 and TRBJ2-2): EAGVAQSPRYKIIEKRQSVAFWCNPISGHATLYWYQQILGQGPKLLIQFQNNGVVDDSQLPKDRFSAERLKGVDSTLKIQPAKLEDSAVYLCASSQGLAGRITGELFFGEGSRLTVL.